A selection of T cell receptor beta chains follows, all from one sample in a study of beta chain features in type 1 diabetes. Profiling relied on immunoSEQ multiplex PCR, and the TCRdb table lists in-frame clones only, not all of them. This sample has 250,000 to 350,000 clones, with approximately 10% found just once. Sample: naive CD4+ T cells from blood. The receptors derive from a woman under 40 in good health. The conserved cysteine and the conserved F or W are not part of the CDR3 here. Fields, in order: J gene, V gene, CDR3 protein.

>TRBJ2-1|TRBV5-4
ASSLETGGNNEQF
>TRBJ2-7|TRBV10-3
AISDSSRPIEQY
>TRBJ1-5|TRBV7-2
ASSLTPGQGNQPQH
>TRBJ2-1|TRBV4-3
ASSQDRTGGVEQF
>TRBJ2-2|TRBV28
ASRQSNTGELF
>TRBJ2-1|TRBV25-1
ASSERTGLAPEQF
>TRBJ2-7|TRBV5-8
ASSLGRPSGEQY
>TRBJ1-4|TRBV28
ASSPIHNEKLF
>TRBJ2-3|TRBV29-1
SVGDRLLTDTQY
>TRBJ2-1|TRBV29-1
SVAGTDNEQF
>TRBJ1-2|TRBV30
AWSVPPIYGYT
>TRBJ1-6|TRBV30
AWSVPERYNSPLH
>TRBJ2-1|TRBV7-9
ASSSSSGRPLNEQF
>TRBJ2-1|TRBV9
ASSVDSNEQF
>TRBJ2-1|TRBV9
ASSVSAGDRHNEQF
>TRBJ2-5|TRBV11-2
ASSQGQGDVSETQY